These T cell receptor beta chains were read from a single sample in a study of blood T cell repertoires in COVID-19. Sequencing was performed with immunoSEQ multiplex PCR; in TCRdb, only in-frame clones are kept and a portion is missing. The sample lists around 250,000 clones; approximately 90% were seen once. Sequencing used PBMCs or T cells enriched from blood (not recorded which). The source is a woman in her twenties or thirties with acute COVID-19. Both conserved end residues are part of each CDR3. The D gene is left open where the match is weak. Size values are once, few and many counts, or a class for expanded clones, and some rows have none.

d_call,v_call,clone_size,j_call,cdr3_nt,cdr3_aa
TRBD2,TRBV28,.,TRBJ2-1,TGTGCCAGCAGCCCTACCCTCATGGGTAGCGGGAGTCGAGGTAATCATGAGCAGTTCTTC,CASSPTLMGSGSRGNHEQFF
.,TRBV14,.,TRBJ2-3,TGTGCCAGCAGCCCCTTGGGCGGCACAGATACGCAGTATTTT,CASSPLGGTDTQYF
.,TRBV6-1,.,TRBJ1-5,TGTGCCAGCAGTGAATTCGACGGGAGCAATCAGCCCCAGCATTTT,CASSEFDGSNQPQHF
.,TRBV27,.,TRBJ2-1,TGTGCCAGCAGTTTACCCGGGAGCAGCTCCTACAATGAGCAGTTCTTC,CASSLPGSSSYNEQFF
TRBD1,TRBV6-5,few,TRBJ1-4,TGTGCCAGCAGCTCGACAGGGCTGGGGGAAAAACTGTTTTTT,CASSSTGLGEKLFF
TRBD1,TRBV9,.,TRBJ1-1,TGTGCCAGCAGCGTGGCAGGGGGAGACACTGAAGCTTTCTTT,CASSVAGGDTEAFF
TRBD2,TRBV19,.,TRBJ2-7,TGTGCCAGTAGCACAAGCGGGGGTTACGAGCAGTACTTC,CASSTSGGYEQYF
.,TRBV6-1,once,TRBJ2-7,TGTGCCAGCAGTGAACGGACTGAGTCCTACGAGCAGTACTTC,CASSERTESYEQYF
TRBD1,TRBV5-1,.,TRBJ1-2,TGCGCCAGCAGCTTGGACAGGGGGGCGAACTATGGCTACACCTTC,CASSLDRGANYGYTF
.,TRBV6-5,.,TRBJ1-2,TGTGCCAGCAGTTACGAAGGGGCTAATGGCTACACCTTC,CASSYEGANGYTF
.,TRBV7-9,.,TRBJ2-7,TGTGCCAGCAGCTCGGACATATACCCCTACGAGCAGTACTTC,CASSSDIYPYEQYF
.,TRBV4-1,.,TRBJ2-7,TGCGCCAGCAGCCAAGCCCCCCTAGCGAGAGTCTACGAGCAGTACTTC,CASSQAPLARVYEQYF